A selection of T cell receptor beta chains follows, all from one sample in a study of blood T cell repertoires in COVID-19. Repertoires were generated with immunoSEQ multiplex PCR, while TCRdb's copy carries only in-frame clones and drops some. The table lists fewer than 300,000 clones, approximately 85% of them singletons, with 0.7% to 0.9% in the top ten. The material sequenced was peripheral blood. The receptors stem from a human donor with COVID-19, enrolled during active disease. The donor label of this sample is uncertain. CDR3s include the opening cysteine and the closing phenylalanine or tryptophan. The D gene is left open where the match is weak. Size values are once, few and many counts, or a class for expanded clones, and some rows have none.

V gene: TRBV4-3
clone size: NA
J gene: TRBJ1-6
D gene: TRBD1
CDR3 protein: CASSQDLPGGSSGAPLHF
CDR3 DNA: TGCGCCAGCAGCCAAGATCTTCCAGGGGGATCCTCCGGGGCACCCCTCCACTTT

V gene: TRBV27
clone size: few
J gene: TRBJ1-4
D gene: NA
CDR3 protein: CASSFQGANEKLFF
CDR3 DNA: TGTGCCAGCAGTTTTCAAGGGGCTAATGAAAAACTGTTTTTT

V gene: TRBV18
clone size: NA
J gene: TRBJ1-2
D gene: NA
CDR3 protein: CASSPQGVGYTF
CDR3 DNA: TGTGCCAGCTCACCACAGGGGGTGGGCTACACCTTC

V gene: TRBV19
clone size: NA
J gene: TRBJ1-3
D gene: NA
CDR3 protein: CASSIPGGPPGNTIYF
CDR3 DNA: TGTGCCAGTAGTATCCCCGGGGGACCGCCCGGAAACACCATATATTTT

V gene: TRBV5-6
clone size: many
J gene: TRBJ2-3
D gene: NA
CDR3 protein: CASSQRGTQYF
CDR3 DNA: TGTGCCAGCAGCCAAAGGGGAACGCAGTATTTT

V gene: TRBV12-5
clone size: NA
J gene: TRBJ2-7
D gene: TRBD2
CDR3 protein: CASGLVRLGGSGTPWDYEQYF
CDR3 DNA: TGTGCTAGTGGTTTGGTACGTCTGGGTGGTAGCGGGACCCCCTGGGATTACGAGCAGTACTTC

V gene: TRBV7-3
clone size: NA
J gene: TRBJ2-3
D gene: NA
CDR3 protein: CASSLTSGDTQYF
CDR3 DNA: TGTGCCAGCAGCTTAACGTCAGGAGATACGCAGTATTTT

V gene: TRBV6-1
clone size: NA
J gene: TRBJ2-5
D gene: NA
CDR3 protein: CASSEILASETQYF
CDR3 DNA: TGTGCCAGCAGTGAAATCCTAGCGTCAGAGACCCAGTACTTC

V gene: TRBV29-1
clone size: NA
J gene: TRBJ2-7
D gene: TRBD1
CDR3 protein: CSVLDRVTYEQYF
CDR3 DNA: TGCAGCGTCCTCGACAGGGTTACCTACGAGCAGTACTTC

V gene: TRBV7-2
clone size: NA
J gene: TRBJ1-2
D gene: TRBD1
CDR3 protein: CASSLNRGANYGYTF
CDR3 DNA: TGTGCCAGCAGCTTAAACAGGGGTGCTAACTATGGCTACACCTTC

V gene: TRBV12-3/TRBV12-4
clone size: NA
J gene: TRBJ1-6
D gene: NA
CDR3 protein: CASSYRGAPLHF
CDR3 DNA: TGTGCCAGCAGCTACCGGGGGGCACCCCTCCACTTT

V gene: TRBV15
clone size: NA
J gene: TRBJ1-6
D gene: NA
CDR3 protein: CATSRQDHQNSPLHF
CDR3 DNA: TGTGCCACCAGCAGACAGGATCACCAAAATTCACCCCTCCACTTT

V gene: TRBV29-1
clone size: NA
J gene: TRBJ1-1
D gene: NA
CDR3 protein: CSGLRDTLAFF
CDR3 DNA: TGCAGCGGATTACGGGACACCTTAGCTTTCTTT

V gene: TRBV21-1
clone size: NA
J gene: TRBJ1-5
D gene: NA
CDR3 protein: CASSLPGQGGSSNQPQHF
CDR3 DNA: TGTGCCAGCAGCCTACCTGGACAGGGAGGGAGTAGCAATCAGCCCCAGCATTTT

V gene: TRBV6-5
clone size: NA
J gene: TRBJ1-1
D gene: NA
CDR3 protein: CASSYEDEAFF
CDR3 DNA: TGTGCCAGCAGTTACGAGGATGAAGCTTTCTTT

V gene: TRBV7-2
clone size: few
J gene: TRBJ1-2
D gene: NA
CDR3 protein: CASSPEGGAYGYTF
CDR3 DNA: TGTGCCAGCAGCCCGGAAGGAGGGGCTTATGGCTACACCTTC

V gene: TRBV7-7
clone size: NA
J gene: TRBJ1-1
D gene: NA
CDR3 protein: CASSLDRDSEAFF
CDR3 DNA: TGTGCTAGCAGCTTAGACAGAGATAGTGAAGCTTTCTTT

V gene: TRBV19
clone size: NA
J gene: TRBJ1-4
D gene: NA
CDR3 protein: CASSNLNRDGSEKLFF
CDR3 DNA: TGTGCCAGTAGTAATCTCAACAGGGATGGGAGTGAAAAACTGTTTTTT

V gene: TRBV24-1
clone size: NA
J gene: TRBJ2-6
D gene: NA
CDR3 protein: CATSGPPSGGANVLTF
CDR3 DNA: TGTGCCACCAGCGGTCCCCCTTCGGGTGGGGCCAACGTCCTGACTTTC

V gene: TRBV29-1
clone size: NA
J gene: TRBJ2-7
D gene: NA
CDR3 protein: CSVEVGGGYEQYF
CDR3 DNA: TGCAGCGTTGAAGTGGGAGGGGGGTACGAGCAGTACTTC

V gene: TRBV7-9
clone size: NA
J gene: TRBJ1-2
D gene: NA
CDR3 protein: CASSLVSELDGYTF
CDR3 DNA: TGTGCCAGCAGCTTAGTGTCCGAACTTGATGGCTACACCTTC